These T cell receptor beta chains were read from a single sample in a study of blood T cell repertoires in COVID-19. Clones were sequenced by immunoSEQ multiplex PCR, and TCRdb holds only the in-frame ones, with some missing. This sample has about 140,000 clones, with around 83% found just once. Sequenced input: peripheral blood. The receptors shown here come from a human donor in a cohort sampled during active COVID-19. The CDR3 runs from the conserved cysteine through the conserved F or W. The order of the fields is CDR3 DNA, CDR3 protein, V gene, D gene, clone size, J gene. D genes are given only for firm matches. Size is omitted from some rows. Given values are once, few, many or a class for expanded clones.

CDR3nt: TGTGCCAGCAGCTTAATCCAGGGGGTAGGAGCTTTCTTT
CDR3aa: CASSLIQGVGAFF
v_gene: TRBV7-8
d_gene: TRBD1
abundance: -
j_gene: TRBJ1-1

CDR3nt: TGTGCCAGCGCCTCGTCCTGGGAGAGCACAGATACGCAGTATTTT
CDR3aa: CASASSWESTDTQYF
v_gene: TRBV18
d_gene: -
abundance: -
j_gene: TRBJ2-3

CDR3nt: TGTGCCAGCAGCGACACCGGGACTAGTAATGAGCAGTTCTTC
CDR3aa: CASSDTGTSNEQFF
v_gene: TRBV7-3
d_gene: TRBD2
abundance: -
j_gene: TRBJ2-1

CDR3nt: TGTGCCAGTAGCATAGGAGGATTTGCGGGGCCCGAGCGCAATGAGCAGTTCTTC
CDR3aa: CASSIGGFAGPERNEQFF
v_gene: TRBV19
d_gene: -
abundance: few
j_gene: TRBJ2-1

CDR3nt: TGTGCCAGCAGACCGTCCGGGACAGGGAACAATGAGCAGTTCTTC
CDR3aa: CASRPSGTGNNEQFF
v_gene: TRBV6-5
d_gene: TRBD1
abundance: -
j_gene: TRBJ2-1

CDR3nt: TGTGCCAGCAGAACGTTGAGTTTAAAAGCTTTCTTT
CDR3aa: CASRTLSLKAFF
v_gene: TRBV12-3/TRBV12-4
d_gene: -
abundance: -
j_gene: TRBJ1-1

CDR3nt: TGTGCCAGCAAGCATAGAGGGTCGGGCTACGAGCAGTACTTC
CDR3aa: CASKHRGSGYEQYF
v_gene: TRBV2
d_gene: -
abundance: once
j_gene: TRBJ2-7

CDR3nt: TGTGCCAGTAGGCAGGGGAACACCGGGGAGCTGTTTTTT
CDR3aa: CASRQGNTGELFF
v_gene: TRBV19
d_gene: -
abundance: once
j_gene: TRBJ2-2

CDR3nt: TGTGCCAGCAGCTCCAGGGGACAGGTAAATCAGCCCCAGCATTTT
CDR3aa: CASSSRGQVNQPQHF
v_gene: TRBV21-1
d_gene: -
abundance: -
j_gene: TRBJ1-5

CDR3nt: TGCGCCAGCAGCCAAGATCTCCGCGGGAGTTACAATGAGCAGTTCTTC
CDR3aa: CASSQDLRGSYNEQFF
v_gene: TRBV4-1
d_gene: TRBD2
abundance: -
j_gene: TRBJ2-1

CDR3nt: TGTGCCAGCAGTGCTCAGGGGGGTGGAAACACCATATATTTT
CDR3aa: CASSAQGGGNTIYF
v_gene: TRBV2
d_gene: TRBD1
abundance: -
j_gene: TRBJ1-3

CDR3nt: TGTGCCAGCAGCTTAGTGGCTCAATCACCCCTCCACTTT
CDR3aa: CASSLVAQSPLHF
v_gene: TRBV7-8
d_gene: -
abundance: -
j_gene: TRBJ1-6

CDR3nt: TGTGCCAGCAGTCTCCCGGGCTCCTACAATGAGCAGTTCTTC
CDR3aa: CASSLPGSYNEQFF
v_gene: TRBV27
d_gene: -
abundance: -
j_gene: TRBJ2-1

CDR3nt: TGCGCCAGCAGTCAGGATCAGTCATATAATTCACCCCTCCACTTT
CDR3aa: CASSQDQSYNSPLHF
v_gene: TRBV5-1
d_gene: -
abundance: few
j_gene: TRBJ1-6

CDR3nt: TGTGCCAGCAGCCAAGAGACAGGGAGGAACACTGAAGCTTTCTTT
CDR3aa: CASSQETGRNTEAFF
v_gene: TRBV3-1/TRBV3-2
d_gene: TRBD1
abundance: -
j_gene: TRBJ1-1

CDR3nt: TGTGCCAGCGGGCGAGCGGGAGAGGGAGCTACGCAGTATTTT
CDR3aa: CASGRAGEGATQYF
v_gene: TRBV6-5
d_gene: TRBD2
abundance: -
j_gene: TRBJ2-3

CDR3nt: TGTGCCAGCAGGCCATCAGGACAGGTTATTATATCACCATATGGCTACACCTTC
CDR3aa: CASRPSGQVIISPYGYTF
v_gene: TRBV2
d_gene: TRBD1
abundance: -
j_gene: TRBJ1-2